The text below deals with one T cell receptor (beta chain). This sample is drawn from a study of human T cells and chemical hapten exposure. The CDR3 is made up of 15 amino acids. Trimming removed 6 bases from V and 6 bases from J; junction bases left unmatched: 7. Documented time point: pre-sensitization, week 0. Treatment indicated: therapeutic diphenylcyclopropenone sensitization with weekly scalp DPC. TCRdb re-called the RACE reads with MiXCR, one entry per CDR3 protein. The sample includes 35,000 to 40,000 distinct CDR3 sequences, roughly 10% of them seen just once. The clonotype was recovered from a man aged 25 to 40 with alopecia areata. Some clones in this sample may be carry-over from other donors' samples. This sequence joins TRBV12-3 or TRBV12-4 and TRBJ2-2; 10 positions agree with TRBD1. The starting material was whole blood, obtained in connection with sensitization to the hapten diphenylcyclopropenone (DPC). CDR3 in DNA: TGTGCCAGCAGCCTGTTTGGACAGGGGGCCGGGGAGCTGTTTTTT. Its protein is CASSLFGQGAGELFF.